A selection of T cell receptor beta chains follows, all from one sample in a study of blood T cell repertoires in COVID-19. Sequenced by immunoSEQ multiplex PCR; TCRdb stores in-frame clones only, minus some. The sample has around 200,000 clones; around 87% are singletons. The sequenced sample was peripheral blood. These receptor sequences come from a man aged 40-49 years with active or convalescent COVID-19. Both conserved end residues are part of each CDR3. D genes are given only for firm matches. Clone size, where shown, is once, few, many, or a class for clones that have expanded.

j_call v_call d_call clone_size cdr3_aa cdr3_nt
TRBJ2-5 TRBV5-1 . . CASSIRETQYF TGCGCCAGCAGCATACGGGAGACCCAGTACTTC
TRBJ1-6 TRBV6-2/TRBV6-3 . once CASSYDWQKDSPLHF TGTGCCAGCAGTTACGACTGGCAGAAAGATTCACCCCTCCACTTT
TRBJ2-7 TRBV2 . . CASSEGWRAGYEQYF TGTGCCAGCAGTGAGGGGTGGAGGGCTGGCTACGAGCAGTACTTC
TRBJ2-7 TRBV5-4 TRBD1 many CASSLAPGQGASYEQYF TGTGCCAGCAGCTTGGCTCCGGGACAGGGGGCTTCCTACGAGCAGTACTTC
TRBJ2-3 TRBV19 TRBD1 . CASSIGQALSTDTQYF TGTGCCAGTAGTATCGGACAGGCACTGAGCACAGATACGCAGTATTTT
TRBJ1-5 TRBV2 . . CASSENPGFNQPQHF TGTGCCAGCAGTGAAAACCCAGGGTTCAATCAGCCCCAGCATTTT
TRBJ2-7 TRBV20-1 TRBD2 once CSASVGGAGEQYF TGCAGTGCTAGTGTCGGGGGGGCCGGAGAGCAGTACTTC
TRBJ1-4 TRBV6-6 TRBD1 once CASSTTGATNEKLFF TGTGCCAGCAGTACCACAGGGGCAACTAATGAAAAACTGTTTTTT
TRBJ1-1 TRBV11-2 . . CASSLTPAALGEAFF TGTGCCAGCAGCTTGACGCCGGCGGCTCTAGGTGAAGCTTTCTTT
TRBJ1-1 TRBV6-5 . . CANRVVGNTEAFF TGTGCCAACAGGGTTGTCGGGAACACTGAAGCTTTCTTT
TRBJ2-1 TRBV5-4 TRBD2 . CASSFGGARDNEQFF TGTGCCAGCAGCTTCGGGGGGGCCAGGGACAATGAGCAGTTCTTC
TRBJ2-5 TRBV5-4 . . CASSFQGGEETQYF TGTGCCAGCAGCTTCCAAGGGGGGGAAGAGACCCAGTACTTC
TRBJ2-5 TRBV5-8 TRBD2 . CASGRGSGGTQETQYF TGTGCCAGCGGCCGCGGTAGCGGGGGGACCCAAGAGACCCAGTACTTC
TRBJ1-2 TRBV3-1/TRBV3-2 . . CASSQVMAGSSGYTF TGTGCCAGCAGCCAAGTTATGGCGGGATCGTCAGGCTACACCTTC
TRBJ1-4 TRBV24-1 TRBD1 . CAIWGKGQLNEKLFF TGTGCCATCTGGGGAAAGGGACAGCTTAATGAAAAACTGTTTTTT
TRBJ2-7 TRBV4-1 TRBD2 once CASSQEYASGGLTYEQYF TGCGCCAGCAGCCAAGAATACGCTAGCGGGGGCCTAACCTACGAGCAGTACTTC